These 31 T cell receptor beta chains were all obtained from the same sample, sequenced in a study of T cell changes during pregnancy in multiple sclerosis. The table came from immunoSEQ multiplex PCR; TCRdb's copy has only in-frame clones and leaves some out. The sample shows tens of thousands of clones, approximately 92% of them seen only once. Sequencing was carried out using peripheral blood. All receptors come from a female donor with multiple sclerosis, enrolled in a pregnancy study.

The chain is built from TRBV28 and TRBJ1-5; 12 bases match TRBD1. CDR1 is MDHEN, CDR2 SYDVKM, per germline. The CDR3 consists of 17 residues. The V gene end was trimmed by 5 bases and the J gene end by 1 base; junction bases not matched to a gene: 6. The CDR3 is CASSLPGTGGSNQPQHF. As DNA, the CDR3 is TGTGCCAGCAGTCTGCCCGGGACAGGGGGCAGCAATCAGCCCCAGCATTTT.

The chain combines TRBV7-2 with TRBJ1-4; possibly TRBD1 for D (5 bases). The CDR3 consists of 16 residues. Germline V CDR1 and CDR2: SGHTA, FQGNSA. V lost 2 bases and J lost 0, with 10 bases in between. The CDR3 protein is CASSLRRGATNEKLFF. CDR3 nucleotides: TGTGCCAGCAGCTTACGAAGGGGAGCAACTAATGAAAAACTGTTTTTT.

The chain is built from TRBV28 and TRBJ1-5, with D possibly matching TRBD1 (6 bases). V lost 5 bases to trimming and J lost 7 bases, with 18 bases between them. Germline lookup yields CDR1 MDHEN and CDR2 SYDVKM. The CDR3 length is 15 residues. This CDR3 is CASSPRTVFYQPQHF. The CDR3 DNA follows: TGTGCCAGCAGTCCCCGGACAGTTTTCTACCAGCCCCAGCATTTT.

The V call is TRBV29-1, the J call TRBJ2-7; tentative D call: TRBD2 (5 bases). V gave up 6 bases and J gave up 3 bases, with 9 bases separating them. The germline V gene has CDR1 SQVTM and CDR2 ANQGSEA. The CDR3 covers 11 residues. CDR3 DNA sequence: TGCAGCGTGAGGGTCTTCTACGAGCAGTACTTC. The encoded protein is CSVRVFYEQYF.

The chain carries TRBV7-9 and TRBJ2-7; 12 bases fit TRBD2. CDR1 is SEHNR and CDR2 is FQNEAQ in the germline V gene (reference sequence). V shed 5 bases and J 4 bases; nucleotides not matched to a gene: 6. The CDR3 covers 15 residues. Here the CDR3 DNA reads TGTGCCAGCAGCCACCGGACTAGCGGGAATTACGAGCAGTACTTC. Amino acids: CASSHRTSGNYEQYF.

The V call is TRBV4-1, the J call TRBJ1-1, with D hard to call. The germline gives CDR1 MGHRA, CDR2 YSYEKL. This CDR3 has 15 residues. Between the trimmed V and J ends, which lost 4 bases and 1 base, there was a span of 13 bases. The CDR3 region is CASSPGPLQNTEAFF. The CDR3 DNA reads TGCGCCAGCAGCCCTGGGCCCTTACAGAACACTGAAGCTTTCTTT.

The chain combines TRBV10-1 with TRBJ2-3, with 10 bases fitting TRBD2. Germline values: CDR1 WNHNN, CDR2 SYGVQD (reference sequence). The CDR3 length is 15 residues. The V and J ends lost 5 bases and 1 base, in that order; junction bases with no gene match: 3. DNA of the CDR3: TGCGCCAGCAGTCCCGGGACTAGCGGCACAGATACGCAGTATTTT. It is translated as CASSPGTSGTDTQYF.

The chain employs TRBV14 and TRBJ2-7; 7 bases agree with TRBD1. V shed 7 bases, J shed 5 bases, and the junction held 11 bases outside the gene matches. Germline CDR1 is SGHDN and CDR2 is FVKESK. CDR3 length: 14 amino acids. CDR3 amino acids: CASNPTGNGDEQYF. The CDR3, as DNA: TGTGCCAGCAACCCGACAGGGAACGGCGACGAGCAGTACTTC.

The chain uses TRBV4-1 and TRBJ2-7; unclear D gene. Trimming removed 1 base at V and 2 bases at J, with 9 bases between. Looked up from germline, CDR1 is MGHRA and CDR2 is YSYEKL. This CDR3 has 14 residues. The CDR3 nucleotides are TGCGCCAGCAGCCAAGGCTCGGTAGCCTACGAGCAGTACTTC. The encoded protein is CASSQGSVAYEQYF.

This CDR3 reads CASKTSGSRVAGELFF. CDR3 DNA sequence: TGCGCCAGCAAGACTAGCGGGAGCCGTGTAGCCGGGGAGCTGTTTTTT. The rearrangement links TRBV5-1 to TRBJ2-2; TRBD2 aligns across 12 bases. This CDR3 is built from 16 residues. The V gene end was trimmed by 6 bases and the J gene end by 6 bases; junction bases not matched to a gene: 9. CDR1 is SGHRS, CDR2 YFSETQ, per germline.

The CDR3 sequence: CAWSRGGVGDEQYF. Written as DNA, the CDR3 is TGTGCCTGGAGTAGGGGCGGGGTGGGGGACGAGCAGTACTTC. The genes are TRBV30 and TRBJ2-7; maybe TRBD2 (6 bases). In germline, CDR1 is GTSNPN, CDR2 SVGIG (reference sequence). The length of the CDR3 is 14 residues. With 2 bases removed from V and 5 bases from J, the gap between germline ends came to 16 bases.

This chain uses TRBV5-4 with TRBJ2-1; possible D gene TRBD2, 7 bases. In germline, CDR1 is SGHNT, CDR2 YYREEE (reference sequence). This CDR3 region has 15 residues. V was clipped by 1 base and J by 8 bases, with 16 bases between them. In DNA, the CDR3 is TGTGCCAGCAGCTTGCAGGGGACTATAGTCGATGAGCAGTTCTTC. Protein sequence: CASSLQGTIVDEQFF.

The rearrangement uses TRBV5-5 and TRBJ1-2; D is unresolved. V was trimmed by 0 bases and J by 6 bases, leaving 12 bases between them. Germline V CDR1 and CDR2: SGHKS, YYEKEE (reference sequence). The CDR3 sequence is 14 residues long. The CDR3: CASSLGVGSDGYTF. As DNA, the CDR3 is TGTGCCAGCAGCTTGGGCGTGGGGAGCGATGGCTACACCTTC.

This sequence joins TRBV19 and TRBJ2-1; D possibly corresponds to TRBD1 (6 bases). CDR1 is LNHDA, CDR2 SQIVND, per germline (reference sequence). Trimming took 5 bases from V and 0 from J, leaving 11 bases between them. The CDR3 is made up of 15 amino acids. The CDR3 loop is CASSDRPRSYNEQFF. The CDR3 coding sequence is TGTGCCAGTAGTGACAGGCCCCGCTCCTACAATGAGCAGTTCTTC.

V usage is TRBV2 and J usage is TRBJ1-2; perhaps TRBD1 as D (5 bases). CDR1 and CDR2 from the germline V gene are SNHLY and FYNNEI. The CDR3 sequence is 14 residues long. V was trimmed by 6 bases and J by 3 bases, leaving 14 bases between them. The CDR3 nucleotides are TGTGCCAGCAGAGAGACAGTAGAGTACTATGGCTACACCTTC. Its protein is CASRETVEYYGYTF. Supplemented by reference TRBV2 and TRBJ1-2, the full variable domain reads EPEVTQTPSHQVTQMGQEVILRCVPISNHLYFYWYRQILGQKVEFLVSFYNNEISEKSEIFDDQFSVERPDGSNFTLKIRSTKLEDSAMYFCASRETVEYYGYTFGSGTRLTVV.

The V and J genes are TRBV4-2 and TRBJ2-7; D unresolved. The CDR3 consists of 12 residues. In germline, CDR1 is LGHNA, CDR2 YNFKEQ. V lost 4 bases and J 2 bases, leaving 6 bases between the germline ends. The CDR3 DNA reads as TGTGCCAGCAGCCTTGGGACCTACGAGCAGTACTTC. It yields the protein CASSLGTYEQYF.

V usage is TRBV7-9 and J usage is TRBJ2-2, with D unresolved. CDR1 and CDR2 (germline): SEHNR, FQNEAQ (reference sequence). The CDR3 length is 14 residues. V lost 2 bases, J lost 4 bases, and 8 bases lay in between. In DNA, the CDR3 is TGTGCCAGCAGCTTAAGCGCGATCACCGGGGAGCTGTTTTTT. The encoded protein is CASSLSAITGELFF.

The chain has TRBV5-1 and TRBJ1-1, with 7 bases that match TRBD1. V shed 0 bases, J shed 5 bases, and the junction held 4 bases outside the gene matches. Germline V lookup: CDR1 SGHRS, CDR2 YFSETQ. This CDR3 contains 14 residues. The DNA of the CDR3 is TGCGCCAGCAGCTTGGCACAGGGGTGGACTGAAGCTTTCTTT. As protein: CASSLAQGWTEAFF.

The chain's CDR3 is CASKMRWDREVQPQHF. The CDR3 nucleotides are TGTGCCAGTAAGATGAGGTGGGACAGGGAGGTCCAGCCCCAGCATTTT. The chain links TRBV19 to TRBJ1-5; TRBD1 matches 9 bases. V lost 7 bases and J lost 7; bases outside the gene matches: 14. The CDR3 has 16 residues. CDR1 and CDR2 (germline): LNHDA, SQIVND (reference sequence). The variable domain in full, completed from reference TRBV19 and TRBJ1-5, reads DGGITQSPKYLFRKEGQNVTLSCEQNLNHDAMYWYRQDPGQGLRLIYYSQIVNDFQKGDIAEGYSVSREKKESFPLTVTSAQKNPTAFYLCASKMRWDREVQPQHFGDGTRLSIL.

CDR3 in DNA: TGTGCCAGCAGCTCCTGGACTAGCGGGGTGCAAGAGACCCAGTACTTC. Protein sequence: CASSSWTSGVQETQYF. The chain combines TRBV5-6 with TRBJ2-5; TRBD2 matches at 12 bases. CDR1 is SGHDT and CDR2 is YYEEEE in the germline V gene. The CDR3 contains 16 residues. Trimming at V came to 3 bases and at J to 2 bases, leaving 5 bases not matched to a gene.

The chain recombines TRBV6-1 with TRBJ2-7; 10 nucleotides line up with TRBD2. V shed 8 bases and J 4 bases; nucleotides not matched to a gene: 11. The CDR3 length is 15 residues. CDR1 is MNHNS and CDR2 is SASEGT in the germline V gene. This chain's CDR3 is CASPKELAGGYEQYF. CDR3 bases: TGTGCCAGCCCCAAAGAGTTAGCGGGAGGTTACGAGCAGTACTTC.

This rearrangement joins TRBV5-6 to TRBJ2-1; D unresolved. Trimming took 3 bases from V and 9 from J, leaving 13 bases between them. The germline CDR1 and CDR2 sequences are SGHDT and YYEEEE. This CDR3 is built from 13 residues. The CDR3 is CASSSLIVGEQFF. In nucleotides, the CDR3 is TGTGCCAGCAGCTCCCTGATAGTGGGTGAGCAGTTCTTC.

This clone was seen a few times. This sequence joins TRBV5-1 and TRBJ1-2; D is ambiguous. V lost 0 bases and J 9 bases, leaving 12 bases between the germline ends. Germline values: CDR1 SGHRS, CDR2 YFSETQ. The CDR3 loop spans 13 amino acids. The CDR3 protein is CASSLAEPISYTF. The CDR3 coding sequence is TGCGCCAGCAGCTTGGCAGAGCCGATTAGCTACACCTTC.

The CDR3 nucleotides read TGTGCCAGCAGCGTTGGGGGCGGCGACTATGGCTACACCTTC. Protein sequence: CASSVGGGDYGYTF. V and J are TRBV9 and TRBJ1-2; D is perhaps TRBD1 (6 bases). Between the trimmed V and J ends, which lost 2 bases and 3 bases, there was a span of 11 bases. Per germline, CDR1 SGDLS and CDR2 YYNGEE. The CDR3 consists of 14 residues.

This clone was seen a handful of times. The chain carries TRBV6-4 and TRBJ2-2; the D is unclear. The CDR3 has 15 residues. Trimming took 2 bases from V and 3 from J, leaving 10 bases between them. The germline gives CDR1 MRHNA, CDR2 SNTAGT. The CDR3 DNA follows: TGTGCCAGCAGTGACGCGGTACGGGACACCGGGGAGCTGTTTTTT. Its translation is CASSDAVRDTGELFF.

The chain combines TRBV2 with TRBJ2-2, with 8 positions matching TRBD1. J gave up 2 bases and V 4 bases, and 3 bases lay outside the gene matches. In germline, CDR1 is SNHLY, CDR2 FYNNEI. The CDR3 runs to 15 residues. The CDR3 here is CASSADRGNTGELFF. For the CDR3, the DNA is TGTGCCAGCAGTGCAGACAGGGGTAACACCGGGGAGCTGTTTTTT. Full variable domain (outside the CDR3, taken from reference TRBV2 and TRBJ2-2): EPEVTQTPSHQVTQMGQEVILRCVPISNHLYFYWYRQILGQKVEFLVSFYNNEISEKSEIFDDQFSVERPDGSNFTLKIRSTKLEDSAMYFCASSADRGNTGELFFGEGSRLTVL.

CDR3 DNA sequence: TGTGCCAGCGGACGGGGACCTCTCACAGATACGCAGTATTTT. Translation: CASGRGPLTDTQYF. The chain is built from TRBV28 and TRBJ2-3, with D possibly called TRBD1 or TRBD2 (5 bases each). Germline V gene lookup returns CDR1 MDHEN and CDR2 SYDVKM. Trimming pared 8 bases from V and 2 bases from J, leaving 14 bases between. The CDR3 consists of 14 residues.

This chain joins TRBV28 and TRBJ1-2; perhaps TRBD1 as D (5 bases). Germline CDR1 MDHEN, CDR2 SYDVKM. This CDR3 is 18 amino acids long. The V and J ends lost 1 base and 1 base respectively, with 19 bases between them. The CDR3 sequence is CASSLFIWAEGDNYGYTF. DNA for the CDR3: TGTGCCAGCAGTTTATTTATTTGGGCAGAAGGGGATAACTATGGCTACACCTTC.

This rearrangement joins TRBV7-2 to TRBJ2-2; 8 bases are a match to TRBD1. The CDR3 covers 15 residues. V gave up 5 bases and J gave up 2 bases; unmatched junction bases: 4. Germline V gives CDR1 SGHTA, CDR2 FQGNSA. For the CDR3, the DNA is TGTGCCAGCAGCGTTCAGGGGGCTAACACCGGGGAGCTGTTTTTT. Protein: CASSVQGANTGELFF.

The chain couples TRBV9 to TRBJ2-5; D perhaps matches TRBD1 (6 bases). In germline, CDR1 is SGDLS, CDR2 YYNGEE. The V end was cut by 3 bases, the J end by 12 bases, with 21 bases between. This CDR3 is built from 14 residues. The DNA of the CDR3 is TGTGCCAGCAGCGGATTAATTACAGGGCCCCCTAAGTACTTC. Translation: CASSGLITGPPKYF.

V is TRBV4-1 and J is TRBJ1-1; D is unclear. V was trimmed by 4 bases and J by 1 base, leaving 7 bases between them. The CDR3 extends over 13 amino acids. CDR1 and CDR2 from the germline V gene are MGHRA and YSYEKL. The CDR3 region has the DNA TGCGCCAGCAGCCCCCGGGAGAACACTGAAGCTTTCTTT. Translating gives CASSPRENTEAFF.